This T cell receptor beta chain was recorded in a study of T cell repertoires in cytomegalovirus infection. Whole-study context: Public TCR beta signatures marked donors with CMV infection and the matching HLA. Overall study findings and caveats: Based on cumulative public TCR beta family frequency, carriers of CMV plus the relevant HLA were identified. What dominated the ex vivo response were HLA-C-restricted CMV-specific TCR beta clonotypes.

TCRdb recomputed calls from the reads with MiXCR, one row per CDR3 protein. This table has about 150,000 distinct CDR3 sequences, about 25% appearing once. The table lists this clonotype with many counts. Its antigen is still unknown. The CDR3 extends over 13 amino acids. With 7 bases removed from V and 0 bases from J, the gap between germline ends came to 4 bases. The receptor's source is a human donor in good health (CMV status not recorded). Some clones in this sample may be carry-over from other donors' samples. The rearrangement links TRBV12-3 or TRBV12-4 to TRBJ1-6; D uncertain. The source material was PBMCs. CDR3 bases: TGTGCCAGCAAAAGCTCCTATAATTCACCCCTCCACTTT. Its protein is CASKSSYNSPLHF.